This TCR beta chain was observed in a study of T cells after yellow fever vaccination. TCRdb passed the 5' RACE reads through MiXCR, listing each CDR3 protein once. The sample contains more than 300,000 distinct CDR3 sequences, approximately 4.5% of which appear only once. This clonotype was observed a few times. The target antigen is unknown. The CDR3 length is 16 residues. Germline assignment: CDR1 KGHSH and CDR2 LQKENI. Losses at the gene ends were 5 bases for V and 6 bases for J; bases not matched to a gene: 10. Study observations and caveats: The secondary response was weaker but peaked faster, day 5 versus 15. The study re-detected most primary-vaccination clones after the booster (nearly 97% CD4, 88% CD8).

The origin of this receptor is a man aged 18-30 years who received the YFV17D yellow fever vaccine. The starting material was PBMCs, obtained 15 days after the yellow fever booster vaccination. This chain joins TRBV18 and TRBJ2-7; 13 nucleotides line up with TRBD2. CDR3 residues: CASSLPGTSGVGEQYF. The CDR3 nucleotides are TGTGCCAGCTCATTACCCGGGACTAGCGGGGTTGGCGAGCAGTACTTC.